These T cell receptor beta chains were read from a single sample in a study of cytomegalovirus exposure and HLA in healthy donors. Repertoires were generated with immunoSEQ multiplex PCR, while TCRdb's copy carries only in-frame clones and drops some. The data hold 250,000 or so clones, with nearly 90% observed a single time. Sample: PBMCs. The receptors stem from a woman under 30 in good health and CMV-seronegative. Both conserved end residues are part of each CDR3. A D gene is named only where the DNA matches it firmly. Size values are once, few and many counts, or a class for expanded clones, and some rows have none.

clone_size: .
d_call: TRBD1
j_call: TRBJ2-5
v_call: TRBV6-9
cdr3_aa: CGASSQGARETQYF
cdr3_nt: TGTGGTGCCTCGTCCCAGGGGGCAAGGGAGACCCAGTACTTC

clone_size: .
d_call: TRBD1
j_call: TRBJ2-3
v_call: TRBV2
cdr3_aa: CASSDGQGVFSDTQYF
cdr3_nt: TGTGCCAGCAGTGATGGACAGGGAGTTTTTTCGGATACGCAGTATTTT

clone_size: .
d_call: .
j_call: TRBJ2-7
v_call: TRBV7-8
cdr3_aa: CASSPGGSYEQYF
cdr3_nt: TGTGCCAGCAGCCCCGGGGGCTCCTACGAGCAGTACTTC

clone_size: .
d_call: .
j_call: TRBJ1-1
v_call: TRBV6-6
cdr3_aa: CATGALMNTEAFF
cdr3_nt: TGTGCCACCGGAGCGTTGATGAACACTGAAGCTTTCTTT

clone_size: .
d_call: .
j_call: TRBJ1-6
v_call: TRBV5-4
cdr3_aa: CASSLLPLSPLHF
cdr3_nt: TGTGCCAGCAGCTTGCTACCCCTTTCACCCCTCCACTTT

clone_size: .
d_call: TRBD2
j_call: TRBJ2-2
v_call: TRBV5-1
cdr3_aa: CASSPLAGGFTGELFF
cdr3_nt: TGCGCCAGCAGCCCCCTCGCGGGGGGATTCACCGGGGAGCTGTTTTTT

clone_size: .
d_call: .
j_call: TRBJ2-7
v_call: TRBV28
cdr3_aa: CASSLYIGAVTSYEQYF
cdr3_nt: TGTGCCAGCAGTTTATATATAGGGGCAGTTACTTCCTACGAGCAGTACTTC

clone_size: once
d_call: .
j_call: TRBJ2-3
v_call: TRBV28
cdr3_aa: CASSPFLGGASTDTQYF
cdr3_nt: TGTGCCAGCAGTCCCTTCCTGGGCGGGGCGAGCACGGATACGCAGTATTTT

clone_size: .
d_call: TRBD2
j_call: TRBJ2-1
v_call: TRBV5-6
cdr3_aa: CASSTSAGLAGDNEQFF
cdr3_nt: TGTGCCAGCAGCACCAGTGCGGGACTAGCGGGGGACAATGAGCAGTTCTTC

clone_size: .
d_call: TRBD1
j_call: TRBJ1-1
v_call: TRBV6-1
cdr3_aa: CASSERTGVRTEAFF
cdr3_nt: TGTGCCAGCAGTGAAAGGACAGGGGTGAGAACTGAAGCTTTCTTT

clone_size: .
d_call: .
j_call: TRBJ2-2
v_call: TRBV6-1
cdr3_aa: CASSEVASDTGELFF
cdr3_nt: TGTGCCAGCAGTGAAGTGGCCTCAGACACCGGGGAGCTGTTTTTT

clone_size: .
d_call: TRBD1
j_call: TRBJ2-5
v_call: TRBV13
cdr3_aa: CASTSTGGSETQYF
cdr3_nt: TGTGCCAGCACCTCTACAGGGGGCAGCGAGACCCAGTACTTC

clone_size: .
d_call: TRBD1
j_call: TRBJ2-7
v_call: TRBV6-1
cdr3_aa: CASSDLVSGTAYYEQYF
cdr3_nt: TGTGCCAGCAGTGACCTGGTTTCCGGGACAGCATACTACGAGCAGTACTTC

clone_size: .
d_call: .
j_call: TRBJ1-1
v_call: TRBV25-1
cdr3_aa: CASSEFRGLNTEAFF
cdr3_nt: TGTGCCAGCAGTGAATTTAGGGGATTGAACACTGAAGCTTTCTTT

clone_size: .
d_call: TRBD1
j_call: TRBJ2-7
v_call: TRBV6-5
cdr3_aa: CASSYSLGQHYEQYF
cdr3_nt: TGTGCCAGCAGTTACTCACTGGGACAGCACTACGAGCAGTACTTC

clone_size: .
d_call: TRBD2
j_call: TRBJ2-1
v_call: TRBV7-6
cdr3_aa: CASSPRLAGYNEQFF
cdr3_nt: TGTGCCAGCAGCCCTCGACTAGCGGGATACAATGAGCAGTTCTTC

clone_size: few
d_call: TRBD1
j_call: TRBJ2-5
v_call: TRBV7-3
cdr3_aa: CASSFGYGTGGQETQYF
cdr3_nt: TGTGCCAGCAGCTTCGGGTACGGGACAGGGGGCCAAGAGACCCAGTACTTC

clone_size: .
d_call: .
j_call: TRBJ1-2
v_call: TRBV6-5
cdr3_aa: CASSYSSVDYGYTF
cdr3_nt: TGTGCCAGCAGTTACTCTTCGGTTGACTATGGCTACACCTTC

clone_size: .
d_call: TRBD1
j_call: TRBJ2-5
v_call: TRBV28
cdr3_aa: CASYTPGQGARETQYF
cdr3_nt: TGTGCCAGCTACACTCCGGGACAGGGGGCCAGAGAGACCCAGTACTTC

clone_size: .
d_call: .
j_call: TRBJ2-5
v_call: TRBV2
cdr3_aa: CASSERGTPPARYQETQYF
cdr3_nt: TGTGCCAGCAGTGAGCGAGGGACACCGCCCGCCAGGTATCAAGAGACCCAGTACTTC